These T cell receptor beta chains were read from a single sample in a study of blood T cell repertoires in COVID-19. Clones were read by immunoSEQ multiplex PCR, and TCRdb kept only the in-frame ones, dropping some. The profile shows about 270,000 clones, roughly 87% of them singletons. Sequences were obtained from peripheral blood. The receptors were sampled from a human donor in a cohort sampled during active COVID-19. Each CDR3 is given with its conserved first and last residue.

j_call: TRBJ2-7
v_call: TRBV5-4
cdr3_aa: CASSLFGEQYF

j_call: TRBJ2-6
v_call: TRBV4-1
cdr3_aa: CASSRSGTVRVSGANVLTF

j_call: TRBJ1-1
v_call: TRBV7-2
cdr3_aa: CASSLSRGQTEAFF

j_call: TRBJ1-1
v_call: TRBV19
cdr3_aa: CASSWGGAGTEAFF

j_call: TRBJ2-1
v_call: TRBV15
cdr3_aa: CATSRDRVSTNEQFF

j_call: TRBJ2-4
v_call: TRBV3-1/TRBV3-2
cdr3_aa: CASSQAGRLAKNIQYF

j_call: TRBJ2-2
v_call: TRBV28
cdr3_aa: CASSLGRIRTGELFF

j_call: TRBJ2-7
v_call: TRBV7-8
cdr3_aa: CASSLRVSGRARTYEQYF

j_call: TRBJ2-3
v_call: TRBV7-2
cdr3_aa: CASSLQGGTDTQYF

j_call: TRBJ1-5
v_call: TRBV27
cdr3_aa: CASSLWGQGIYSDQPQHF

j_call: TRBJ2-5
v_call: TRBV28
cdr3_aa: CASSPPDGSTQYF

j_call: TRBJ2-1
v_call: TRBV7-2
cdr3_aa: CASSLAGTSVDNEQFF

j_call: TRBJ1-2
v_call: TRBV4-2
cdr3_aa: CASSKGTDANYGYTF

j_call: TRBJ1-6
v_call: TRBV27
cdr3_aa: CASKRQGDYNSPLHF

j_call: TRBJ2-1
v_call: TRBV3-1/TRBV3-2
cdr3_aa: CASSQELVGGPYNEQFF

j_call: TRBJ2-2
v_call: TRBV4-1
cdr3_aa: CASRSLGGATGELFF

j_call: TRBJ1-5
v_call: TRBV28
cdr3_aa: CASRRQDPYQPQHF

j_call: TRBJ2-1
v_call: TRBV5-1
cdr3_aa: CASSLGGLAGDEQFF

j_call: TRBJ1-5
v_call: TRBV11-2
cdr3_aa: CASSLDRGKQPQHF

j_call: TRBJ2-4
v_call: TRBV19
cdr3_aa: CASSIGVAGGVIAKNIQYF

j_call: TRBJ2-3
v_call: TRBV18
cdr3_aa: CASSPLSLAADTQYF

j_call: TRBJ2-3
v_call: TRBV6-5
cdr3_aa: CASSLGTSGSLDTQYF

j_call: TRBJ1-2
v_call: TRBV24-1
cdr3_aa: CATSDSGGIGYTF

j_call: TRBJ2-2
v_call: TRBV4-1
cdr3_aa: CASESTSGSTGELFF

j_call: TRBJ2-1
v_call: TRBV19
cdr3_aa: CASRRLPYNEQFF

j_call: TRBJ1-2
v_call: TRBV30
cdr3_aa: CAWSPRQGSGYTF

j_call: TRBJ1-2
v_call: TRBV28
cdr3_aa: CASRSGTKGLGYGYTF

j_call: TRBJ2-6
v_call: TRBV11-2
cdr3_aa: CASSLDQTSGARSGANVLTF

j_call: TRBJ2-7
v_call: TRBV9
cdr3_aa: CASSVVAGARAEQYF

j_call: TRBJ2-2
v_call: TRBV11-2
cdr3_aa: CASSPWTSGTGELFF

j_call: TRBJ2-7
v_call: TRBV6-2/TRBV6-3
cdr3_aa: CASSYSSGAAYEQYF

j_call: TRBJ2-7
v_call: TRBV5-6
cdr3_aa: CASSPTQRRDYREQYF

j_call: TRBJ2-3
v_call: TRBV5-1
cdr3_aa: CASSLLTGLQDTQYF

j_call: TRBJ2-1
v_call: TRBV9
cdr3_aa: CASSVIASEYNEQFF

j_call: TRBJ2-6
v_call: TRBV5-4
cdr3_aa: CASSLGSSGANVLTF

j_call: TRBJ2-2
v_call: TRBV14
cdr3_aa: CASSQDLAGELFF

j_call: TRBJ1-5
v_call: TRBV3-1/TRBV3-2
cdr3_aa: CASSQENEGYSNQPQHF

j_call: TRBJ2-7
v_call: TRBV5-5
cdr3_aa: CASSLLSSSGDYEQYF

j_call: TRBJ1-1
v_call: TRBV18
cdr3_aa: CASSAIQGQNTEAFF

j_call: TRBJ2-2
v_call: TRBV9
cdr3_aa: CASSSITGSDGELFF

j_call: TRBJ2-3
v_call: TRBV29-1
cdr3_aa: CSVEVPGQGHTDTQYF

j_call: TRBJ2-7
v_call: TRBV30
cdr3_aa: CAWSLGTGYRYEQYF

j_call: TRBJ2-7
v_call: TRBV5-1
cdr3_aa: CASSTGGDSYEQYF

j_call: TRBJ2-3
v_call: TRBV4-3
cdr3_aa: CASSQEQYVGAPDTQYF

j_call: TRBJ1-6
v_call: TRBV27
cdr3_aa: CASSNYPTPTFSPLHF

j_call: TRBJ2-7
v_call: TRBV2
cdr3_aa: CASSGEGVSGEQYF

j_call: TRBJ1-4
v_call: TRBV28
cdr3_aa: CASSLGTGRGEKLFF

j_call: TRBJ1-3
v_call: TRBV30
cdr3_aa: CAWSLWGGGNTIYF

j_call: TRBJ1-1
v_call: TRBV27
cdr3_aa: CASSLSRTATEAFF